This is a list of T cell receptor beta chains from one sample in a study of shared clonotypes between healthy human individuals. Using immunoSEQ multiplex PCR, the repertoire was profiled, and TCRdb retains in-frame clones only, with some absent. The sample lists approximately 1.9 million clones, 93% occurring once. Sequenced sample: naive CD8+ T cells from PBMCs. Receptors were obtained from a man aged 18 to 35 in good health. Some clones in this sample may be carry-over from other donors' samples. Both conserved end residues are part of each CDR3. D genes are given only for firm matches. Not every row has a clone size; where given, it reads once, few, many or a size class.

clone_size,j_call,cdr3_length,v_call,d_call,cdr3_aa,cdr3_nt
NA,TRBJ1-2,12,TRBV28,NA,CASSTDGYGYTF,TGTGCCAGCAGCACGGACGGCTATGGCTACACCTTC
NA,TRBJ2-5,13,TRBV28,NA,CASIGGARETQYF,TGTGCCAGCATCGGGGGCGCACGGGAGACCCAGTACTTC
NA,TRBJ2-7,12,TRBV11-2,TRBD1,CASTGTGNEQYF,TGTGCCAGCACCGGGACAGGAAACGAGCAGTACTTC
NA,TRBJ1-5,15,TRBV6-6,NA,CASSYLIRSNQPQHF,TGTGCCAGCAGTTACCTGATTCGGAGCAATCAGCCCCAGCATTTT
NA,TRBJ2-7,13,TRBV4-1,NA,CASSHMGGYEQYF,TGCGCCAGCAGCCATATGGGTGGTTACGAGCAGTACTTC
NA,TRBJ1-2,14,TRBV7-9,NA,CASRDPTPNYGYTF,TGTGCCAGCAGAGACCCCACACCTAACTATGGCTACACCTTC
NA,TRBJ2-1,15,TRBV7-9,TRBD2,CASSGSGSVYNEQFF,TGTGCCAGCAGCGGTAGCGGGAGCGTGTACAATGAGCAGTTCTTC
NA,TRBJ2-3,12,TRBV9,NA,CASSQNTDTQYF,TGTGCCAGCAGCCAAAACACAGATACGCAGTATTTT
NA,TRBJ1-6,16,TRBV4-1,NA,CASSQDRVFGLSPLHF,TGCGCCAGCAGCCAAGACCGGGTTTTTGGCCTCTCACCCCTCCACTTT
NA,TRBJ1-1,10,TRBV11-2,NA,CASSHLEAFF,TGTGCCAGCAGTCACCTTGAAGCTTTCTTT
NA,TRBJ2-7,13,TRBV28,NA,CASWRTGTDEQYF,TGTGCCAGCTGGAGAACAGGGACGGACGAGCAGTACTTC
NA,TRBJ2-1,19,TRBV27,TRBD2,CASSLSALAGGPSYNEQFF,TGTGCCAGCAGTTTATCAGCTCTAGCGGGAGGGCCCTCCTACAATGAGCAGTTCTTC
once,TRBJ2-7,17,TRBV27,TRBD1,CASSSQGVGVYSYEQYF,TGTGCCAGCAGTTCACAGGGGGTTGGCGTATACTCCTACGAGCAGTACTTC
once,TRBJ2-7,16,TRBV15,TRBD1,CATSRDRDSGDYEQYF,TGTGCCACCAGCAGAGACCGGGACAGCGGAGACTACGAGCAGTACTTC
NA,TRBJ2-7,13,TRBV6-5,NA,CASRRDTGREQYF,TGTGCCAGCAGGAGAGACACCGGACGCGAGCAGTACTTC
NA,TRBJ2-1,16,TRBV19,NA,CASSIDQGSSYNEQFF,TGTGCCAGTAGTATAGATCAGGGTAGCTCCTACAATGAGCAGTTCTTC
NA,TRBJ2-1,12,TRBV7-9,NA,CASSGKVGEQFF,TGTGCCAGCAGCGGCAAGGTTGGTGAGCAGTTCTTC
NA,TRBJ2-2,19,TRBV10-2,TRBD2,CASSPGTSGTQPNTGELFF,TGCGCCAGCAGTCCCGGGACTAGCGGGACACAACCGAACACCGGGGAGCTGTTTTTT
NA,TRBJ1-2,14,TRBV4-1,TRBD1,CASSQGTGWNGYTF,TGCGCCAGCAGCCAAGGGACAGGGTGGAATGGCTACACCTTC
NA,TRBJ2-3,14,TRBV7-3,NA,CASTTGYSTDTQYF,TGTGCCAGCACCACAGGGTACAGCACAGATACGCAGTATTTT
NA,TRBJ2-1,16,TRBV10-3,NA,CAISATEAGAYNEQFF,TGTGCCATCAGTGCGACAGAGGCCGGGGCCTACAATGAGCAGTTCTTC
NA,TRBJ1-3,16,TRBV5-6,NA,CASSLIRDTSGNTIYF,TGTGCCAGCAGCCTGATCCGGGACACGTCTGGAAACACCATATATTTT
NA,TRBJ1-4,15,TRBV14,NA,CASSQDRVINEKLFF,TGTGCCAGCAGCCAAGATCGGGTTATTAATGAAAAACTGTTTTTT
NA,TRBJ2-7,15,TRBV11-2,NA,CASSLAELYSYEQYF,TGTGCCAGCAGCTTAGCAGAGCTCTACTCCTACGAGCAGTACTTC
few,TRBJ2-7,11,TRBV19,NA,CASSMEGRQYF,TGTGCCAGTAGTATGGAGGGTAGGCAGTACTTC
NA,TRBJ2-1,15,TRBV6-5,NA,CASSPTDSPYNEQFF,TGTGCCAGCAGTCCGACCGACAGTCCCTACAATGAGCAGTTCTTC
NA,TRBJ1-4,14,TRBV10-3,TRBD1,CAAGQGAINEKLFF,TGTGCCGCAGGACAGGGGGCAATAAATGAAAAACTGTTTTTT
NA,TRBJ2-2,16,TRBV28,TRBD1,CASGQQGAGDTGELFF,TGTGCCAGCGGCCAACAGGGGGCGGGAGACACCGGGGAGCTGTTTTTT
once,TRBJ2-1,17,TRBV4-1,TRBD2,CASSPGLAGVTYNEQFF,TGCGCCAGCAGCCCGGGACTAGCGGGAGTTACCTACAATGAGCAGTTCTTC
NA,TRBJ2-2,17,TRBV5-1,TRBD2,CASSPGLAGINTGELFF,TGCGCCAGCAGCCCAGGACTAGCGGGAATAAACACCGGGGAGCTGTTTTTT
NA,TRBJ2-7,13,TRBV7-2,NA,CASSAVDRREQYF,TGTGCCAGCAGCGCAGTCGACAGGCGCGAGCAGTACTTC
NA,TRBJ2-3,15,TRBV7-9,NA,CASRKDGSGTDTQYF,TGTGCCAGCAGAAAGGATGGTAGTGGCACAGATACGCAGTATTTT
NA,TRBJ1-1,13,TRBV19,NA,CASTTAVNTEAFF,TGTGCCAGTACTACAGCGGTGAACACTGAAGCTTTCTTT
NA,TRBJ1-3,16,TRBV9,NA,CASSPASRRGGNTIYF,TGTGCCAGCAGCCCCGCTAGCCGGAGGGGTGGAAACACCATATATTTT
NA,TRBJ1-1,15,TRBV7-3,NA,CASSLEWGRNTEAFF,TGTGCCAGCAGCCTGGAGTGGGGCCGGAACACTGAAGCTTTCTTT
once,TRBJ2-5,13,TRBV4-3,NA,CASSQEAGGPQYF,TGCGCCAGCAGCCAAGAGGCAGGAGGGCCCCAGTACTTC
NA,TRBJ2-1,17,TRBV9,NA,CASSSRTRSGTYNEQFF,TGTGCCAGCAGCAGTCGCACTCGAAGCGGGACATACAATGAGCAGTTCTTC
NA,TRBJ2-5,15,TRBV6-1,TRBD1,CASREADRGDETQYF,TGTGCCAGCAGAGAGGCAGACAGGGGGGACGAGACCCAGTACTTC